Presented here are 8 T cell receptor beta chains from one specimen sequenced in a study of Siglec-9 on CD8 T cells in melanoma. TCRdb's table, derived via immunoSEQ multiplex PCR, lists solely in-frame clones and lacks some. The sample holds 29,000 or so clones, 75% to 85% seen once. What was sequenced was Siglec-9- CD8+ T cells sorted from blood. These receptors were collected from a human donor in good health.

V gene TRBV6-5 combines with J gene TRBJ1-5; no clear D. V shed 0 bases and J shed 13 bases, with 10 bases lying between them. Per germline, CDR1 MNHEY and CDR2 SVGAGI. This CDR3 has 12 amino acids. The CDR3: CASSYSRRGQHF. The CDR3 nucleotides are TGTGCCAGCAGTTACTCCCGTAGAGGACAGCATTTT.

This clone was seen only a few times. The chain carries TRBV28 and TRBJ1-4; no clear D. Trimming left V 2 bases short and J 7 bases short, with 14 bases between. Germline CDR1 MDHEN, CDR2 SYDVKM. The CDR3 runs to 15 residues. The CDR3 nucleotides are TGTGCCAGCAGTTTAAGACTGGATCGGAGTGAAAAACTGTTTTTT. It codes for CASSLRLDRSEKLFF.

This chain uses TRBV4-1 with TRBJ2-1; D is tentatively TRBD1 or TRBD2 (5 bases each). The CDR3 sequence is 16 residues long. Germline V lookup: CDR1 MGHRA, CDR2 YSYEKL. V shed 2 bases and J shed 4 bases, with 15 bases lying between them. The CDR3 bases are TGCGCCAGCAGCCAACTTGGGACGGCGCCTTACAATGAGCAGTTCTTC. It encodes CASSQLGTAPYNEQFF.

This clone has only one observation. The chain combines TRBV5-1 with TRBJ2-1; the D gene is possibly TRBD2 (6 bases). This CDR3 has 13 residues. Germline V CDR1 and CDR2: SGHRS, YFSETQ. V lost 2 bases, J lost 9 bases, and 12 bases lay in between. CDR3 in DNA: TGCGCCAGCAGCTTTGGAGGGGCTGGTGAGCAGTTCTTC. Protein sequence: CASSFGGAGEQFF. The complete variable domain, with remaining parts taken from reference TRBV5-1 and TRBJ2-1, reads KAGVTQTPRYLIKTRGQQVTLSCSPISGHRSVSWYQQTPGQGLQFLFEYFSETQRNKGNFPGRFSGRQFSNSRSEMNVSTLELGDSALYLCASSFGGAGEQFFGPGTRLTVL.

The table lists this clone with a few counts. The CDR3 loop reads CASSESGNTEAFF. The CDR3 DNA follows: TGCGCCAGCAGTGAGTCTGGCAACACTGAAGCTTTCTTT. The J gene is TRBJ1-1, the V gene TRBV10-1; unclear D gene. Germline V CDR1 and CDR2: WNHNN, SYGVQD (reference sequence). The CDR3 has 13 residues. Trimming took 0 bases from V and 2 from J, leaving 4 bases between them.

The V and J genes are TRBV14 and TRBJ2-3, with D perhaps TRBD2 (6 bases). From germline, CDR1 is SGHDN and CDR2 FVKESK. This CDR3 has 16 residues. Trimming left V 0 bases short and J 2 bases short, with 12 bases between. The CDR3: CASSQDLGGVTDTQYF. Here the CDR3 DNA reads TGTGCCAGCAGCCAAGATCTGGGCGGGGTCACAGATACGCAGTATTTT.

V usage is TRBV7-9 and J usage is TRBJ2-5; tentative D call: TRBD2 (5 bases). CDR3 length: 15 amino acids. The V end was cut by 1 base, the J end by 4 bases, with 13 bases between. Germline lookup yields CDR1 SEHNR and CDR2 FQNEAQ (reference sequence). CDR3 loop: CASSLVRGGGETQYF. CDR3 coding DNA: TGTGCCAGCAGCTTAGTACGTGGAGGTGGAGAGACCCAGTACTTC.

This clone showed up just a few times. The CDR3: CASSPQDRGPRMNTEAFF. DNA for the CDR3: TGTGCCAGTAGCCCACAGGACAGGGGGCCGCGCATGAACACTGAAGCTTTCTTT. J is TRBJ1-1 and V is TRBV19; TRBD1 aligns across 11 bases. Germline V gene lookup returns CDR1 LNHDA and CDR2 SQIVND (reference sequence). Trimming removed 6 bases from V and 0 bases from J; junction bases left unmatched: 12. The CDR3 extends over 18 amino acids.